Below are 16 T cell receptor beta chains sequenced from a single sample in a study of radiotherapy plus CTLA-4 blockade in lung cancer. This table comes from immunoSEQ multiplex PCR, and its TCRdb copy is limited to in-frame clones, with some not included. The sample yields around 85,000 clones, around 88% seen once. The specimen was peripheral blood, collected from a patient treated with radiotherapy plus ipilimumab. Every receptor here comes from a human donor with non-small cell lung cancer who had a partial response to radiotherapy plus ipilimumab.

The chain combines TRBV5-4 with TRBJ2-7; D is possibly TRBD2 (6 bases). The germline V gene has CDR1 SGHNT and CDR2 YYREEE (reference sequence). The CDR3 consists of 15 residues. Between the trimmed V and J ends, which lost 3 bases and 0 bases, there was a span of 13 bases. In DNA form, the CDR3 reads TGTGCCAGCAGCTCCGGAGGGTACCCCTCCTACGAGCAGTACTTC. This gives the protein CASSSGGYPSYEQYF.

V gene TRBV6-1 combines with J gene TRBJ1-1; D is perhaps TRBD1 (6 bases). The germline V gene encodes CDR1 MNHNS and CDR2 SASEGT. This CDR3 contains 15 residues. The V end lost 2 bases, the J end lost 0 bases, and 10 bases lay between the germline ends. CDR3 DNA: TGTGCCAGCAGTGAAAGGAGGACAGTGAACACTGAAGCTTTCTTT. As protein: CASSERRTVNTEAFF.

The CDR3 DNA follows: TGTGCCAGCAGCTTAGTAGTACTGACTAGCGGGGGCAACAATGAGCAGTTCTTC. Protein sequence: CASSLVVLTSGGNNEQFF. This chain joins TRBV7-6 and TRBJ2-1, with 12 bases identical to TRBD2. V trimming: 1 base; J trimming: 5 bases; junction bases outside the gene matches: 9. Germline CDR1 SGHVS, CDR2 FNYEAQ. CDR3 size: 18 residues.

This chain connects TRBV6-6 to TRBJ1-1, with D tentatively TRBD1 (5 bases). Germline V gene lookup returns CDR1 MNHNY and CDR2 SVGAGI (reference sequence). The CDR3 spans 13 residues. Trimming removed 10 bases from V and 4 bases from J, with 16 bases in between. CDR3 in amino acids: CAILRGLGTEAFF. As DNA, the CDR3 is TGTGCCATCTTAAGGGGCCTCGGCACTGAAGCTTTCTTT.

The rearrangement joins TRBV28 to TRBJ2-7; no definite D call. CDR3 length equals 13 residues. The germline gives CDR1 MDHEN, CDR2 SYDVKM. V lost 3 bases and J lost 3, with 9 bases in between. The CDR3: CASSFYRNYEQYF. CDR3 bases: TGTGCCAGCAGTTTCTACAGAAACTACGAGCAGTACTTC.

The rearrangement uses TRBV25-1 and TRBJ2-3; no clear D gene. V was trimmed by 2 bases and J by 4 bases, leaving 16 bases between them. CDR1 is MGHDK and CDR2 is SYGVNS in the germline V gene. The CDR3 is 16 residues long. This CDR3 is CASSEAQALKADTQYF. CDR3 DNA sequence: TGTGCCAGCAGTGAAGCTCAGGCACTTAAGGCAGATACGCAGTATTTT.

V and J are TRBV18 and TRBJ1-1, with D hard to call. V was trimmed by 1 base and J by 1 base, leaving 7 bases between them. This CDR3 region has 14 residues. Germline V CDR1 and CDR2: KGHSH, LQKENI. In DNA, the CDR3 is TGTGCCAGCTCACCACGGGCCCAGAACACTGAAGCTTTCTTT. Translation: CASSPRAQNTEAFF.

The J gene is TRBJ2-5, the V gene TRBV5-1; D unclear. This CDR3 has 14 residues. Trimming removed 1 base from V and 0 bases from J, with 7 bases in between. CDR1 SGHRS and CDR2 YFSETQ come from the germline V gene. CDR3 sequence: CASSLYGYQETQYF. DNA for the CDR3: TGCGCCAGCAGCTTGTACGGGTACCAAGAGACCCAGTACTTC.

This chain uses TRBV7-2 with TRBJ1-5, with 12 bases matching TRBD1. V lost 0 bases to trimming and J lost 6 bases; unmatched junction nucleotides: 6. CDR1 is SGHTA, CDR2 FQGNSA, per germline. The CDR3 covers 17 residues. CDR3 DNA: TGTGCCAGCAGCTTAGCGGGACAGGGGGCGAGAAGTCAGCCCCAGCATTTT. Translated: CASSLAGQGARSQPQHF.

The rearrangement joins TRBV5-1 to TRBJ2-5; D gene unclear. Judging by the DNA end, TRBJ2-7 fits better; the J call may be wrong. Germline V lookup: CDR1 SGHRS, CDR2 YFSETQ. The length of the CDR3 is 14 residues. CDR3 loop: CASSFDKSSYEQYF. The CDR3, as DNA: TGCGCCAGCAGCTTTGACAAGAGCTCCTACGAGCAGTACTTC.

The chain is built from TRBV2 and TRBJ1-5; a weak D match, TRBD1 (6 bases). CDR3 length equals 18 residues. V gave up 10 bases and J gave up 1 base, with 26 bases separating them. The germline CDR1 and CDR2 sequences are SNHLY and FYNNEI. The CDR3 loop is CATQRGQGHPLSNQPQHF. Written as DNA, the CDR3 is TGTGCCACCCAGAGGGGCCAGGGACACCCATTAAGCAATCAGCCCCAGCATTTT.

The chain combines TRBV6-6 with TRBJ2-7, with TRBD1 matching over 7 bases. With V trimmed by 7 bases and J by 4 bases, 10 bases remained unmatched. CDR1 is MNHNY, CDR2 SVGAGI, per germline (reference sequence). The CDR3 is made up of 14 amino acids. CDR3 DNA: TGTGCCAGCACCAACCAGGGACAGTTATACGAGCAGTACTTC. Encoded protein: CASTNQGQLYEQYF.

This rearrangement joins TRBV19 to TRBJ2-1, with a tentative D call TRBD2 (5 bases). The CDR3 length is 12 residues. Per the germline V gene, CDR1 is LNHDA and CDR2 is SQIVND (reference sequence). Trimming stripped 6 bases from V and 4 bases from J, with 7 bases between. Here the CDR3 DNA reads TGTGCCAGTAGAGAGGGTTACAATGAGCAGTTCTTC. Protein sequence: CASREGYNEQFF. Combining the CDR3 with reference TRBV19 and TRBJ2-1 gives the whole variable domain DGGITQSPKYLFRKEGQNVTLSCEQNLNHDAMYWYRQDPGQGLRLIYYSQIVNDFQKGDIAEGYSVSREKKESFPLTVTSAQKNPTAFYLCASREGYNEQFFGPGTRLTVL.

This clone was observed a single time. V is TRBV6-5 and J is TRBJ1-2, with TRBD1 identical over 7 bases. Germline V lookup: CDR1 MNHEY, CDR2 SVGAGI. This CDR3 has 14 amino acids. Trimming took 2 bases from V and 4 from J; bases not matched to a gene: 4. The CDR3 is CASSYAGTAYGYTF. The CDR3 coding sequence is TGTGCCAGCAGTTACGCCGGGACAGCCTATGGCTACACCTTC.

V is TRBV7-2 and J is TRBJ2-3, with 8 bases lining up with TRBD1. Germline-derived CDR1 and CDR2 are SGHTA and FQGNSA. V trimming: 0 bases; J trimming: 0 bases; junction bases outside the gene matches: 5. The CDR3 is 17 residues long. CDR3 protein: CASSLAAGGGSTDTQYF. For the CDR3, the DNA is TGTGCCAGCAGCTTAGCCGCAGGGGGCGGGAGCACAGATACGCAGTATTTT.

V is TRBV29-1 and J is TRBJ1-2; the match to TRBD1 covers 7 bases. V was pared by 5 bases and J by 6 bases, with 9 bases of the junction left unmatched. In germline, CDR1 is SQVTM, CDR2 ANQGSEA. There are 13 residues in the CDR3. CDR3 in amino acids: CSVLADRVNGYTF. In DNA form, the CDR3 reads TGCAGCGTTCTGGCCGACAGGGTCAATGGCTACACCTTC.